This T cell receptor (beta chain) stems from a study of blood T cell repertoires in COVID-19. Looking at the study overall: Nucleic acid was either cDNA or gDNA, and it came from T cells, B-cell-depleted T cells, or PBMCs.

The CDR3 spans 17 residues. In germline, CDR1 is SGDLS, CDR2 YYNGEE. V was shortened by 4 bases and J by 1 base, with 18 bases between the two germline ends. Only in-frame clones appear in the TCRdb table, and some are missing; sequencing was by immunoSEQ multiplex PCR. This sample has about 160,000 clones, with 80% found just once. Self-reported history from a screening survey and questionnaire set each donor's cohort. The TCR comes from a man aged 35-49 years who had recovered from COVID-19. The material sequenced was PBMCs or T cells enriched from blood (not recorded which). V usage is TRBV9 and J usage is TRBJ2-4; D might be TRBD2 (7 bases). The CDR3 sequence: CASSPRGGGGAKNIQYF. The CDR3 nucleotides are TGTGCCAGCAGCCCCCGGGGAGGGGGTGGGGCCAAAAACATTCAGTACTTC.